The rows below give T cell receptor beta chains drawn from one sample of a study of T cell changes during pregnancy in multiple sclerosis. Profiling relied on immunoSEQ multiplex PCR, and the TCRdb table lists in-frame clones only, not all of them. This sample yields over 65,000 clones, of which 75% to 95% are seen a single time; around 2% belongs to the top ten. The sequencing here drew on peripheral blood, taken in the first trimester of pregnancy. Source of these receptors: a female donor in good health, enrolled as a control in a pregnancy study. Each CDR3 is given with its conserved first and last residue.

V	J	CDR3
TRBV15	TRBJ1-1	CATRQGVYTEAFF
TRBV18	TRBJ1-1	CASSLSTTGNTEAFF
TRBV4-3	TRBJ2-3	CASSQWSADTQYF
TRBV11-3	TRBJ2-7	CASSLGGTYEQYF
TRBV2	TRBJ1-4	CASLRDRGGEKLFF
TRBV7-2	TRBJ2-3	CASSLQARSTDTQYF
TRBV9	TRBJ1-3	CASSPTGARNTIYF
TRBV10-3	TRBJ1-1	CAISGTANTEAFF
TRBV7-6	TRBJ2-3	CASSGPLGGGYTDTQYF
TRBV19	TRBJ1-1	CASTNIGGMNTEAFF
TRBV7-2	TRBJ1-5	CASSLDGQANQPQHF
TRBV9	TRBJ2-3	CASSVGGGSTDTQYF
TRBV7-8	TRBJ2-3	CASSSPQGLSDTQYF
TRBV15	TRBJ1-5	CATSRGLGQGGQPQHF
TRBV5-1	TRBJ1-4	CASSSDTTNEKLFF
TRBV4-3	TRBJ1-3	CASSPWSGSGNTIYF
TRBV5-1	TRBJ1-6	CASSSSSSGLVNSPLHF
TRBV5-5	TRBJ1-1	CASREQGWNTEAFF
TRBV10-2	TRBJ1-1	CASSHRNTEAFF
TRBV9	TRBJ2-5	CASSPSPRDQETQYF
TRBV7-7	TRBJ1-2	CASSFRGVNGYTF
TRBV4-3	TRBJ2-1	CASSQDLGNEQFF
TRBV9	TRBJ1-6	CASSQGVNSPLHF
TRBV10-3	TRBJ2-1	CAITTGATGGLDEQFF
TRBV6-6	TRBJ2-2	CASSHLGATFSGELFF
TRBV6-6	TRBJ1-2	CASRRGDTANYGYTF
TRBV7-3	TRBJ2-1	CASSGAGGSLNEQFF
TRBV11-3	TRBJ2-6	CASSLPEGRRHSGANVLTF
TRBV4-3	TRBJ2-5	CASSQDPGQGETQYF
TRBV2	TRBJ2-3	CASGLGTGALGDTQYF